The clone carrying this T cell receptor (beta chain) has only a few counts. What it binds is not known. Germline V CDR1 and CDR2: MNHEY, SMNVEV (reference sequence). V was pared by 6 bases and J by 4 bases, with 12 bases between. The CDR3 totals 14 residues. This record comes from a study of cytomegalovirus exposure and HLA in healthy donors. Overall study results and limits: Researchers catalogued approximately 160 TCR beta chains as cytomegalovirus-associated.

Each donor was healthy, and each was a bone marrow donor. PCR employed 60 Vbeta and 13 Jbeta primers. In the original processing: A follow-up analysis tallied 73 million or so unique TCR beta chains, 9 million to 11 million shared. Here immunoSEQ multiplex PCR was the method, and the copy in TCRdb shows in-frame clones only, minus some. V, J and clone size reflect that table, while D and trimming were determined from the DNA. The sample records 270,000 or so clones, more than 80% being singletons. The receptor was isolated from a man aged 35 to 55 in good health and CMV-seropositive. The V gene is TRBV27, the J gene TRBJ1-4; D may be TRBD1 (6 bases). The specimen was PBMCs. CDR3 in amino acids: CASSGQRGNEKLFF. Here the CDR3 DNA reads TGTGCCAGCAGCGGACAGCGGGGTAATGAAAAACTGTTTTTT.